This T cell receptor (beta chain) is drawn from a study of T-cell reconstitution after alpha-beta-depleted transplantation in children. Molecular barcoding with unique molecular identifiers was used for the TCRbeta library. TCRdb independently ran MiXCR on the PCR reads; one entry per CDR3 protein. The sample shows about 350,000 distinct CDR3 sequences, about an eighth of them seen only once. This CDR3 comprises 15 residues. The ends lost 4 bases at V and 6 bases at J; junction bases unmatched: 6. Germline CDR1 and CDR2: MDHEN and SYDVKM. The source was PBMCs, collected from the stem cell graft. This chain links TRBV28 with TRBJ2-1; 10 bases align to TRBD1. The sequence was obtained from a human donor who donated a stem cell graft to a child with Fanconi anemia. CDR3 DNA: TGTGCCAGCAGTTCGACAGGGGGCAGGGGCAATGAGCAGTTCTTC. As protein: CASSSTGGRGNEQFF. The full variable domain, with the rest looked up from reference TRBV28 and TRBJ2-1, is DVKVTQSSRYLVKRTGEKVFLECVQDMDHENMFWYRQDPGLGLRLIYFSYDVKMKEKGDIPEGYSVSREKKERFSLILESASTNQTSMYLCASSSTGGRGNEQFFGPGTRLTVL.